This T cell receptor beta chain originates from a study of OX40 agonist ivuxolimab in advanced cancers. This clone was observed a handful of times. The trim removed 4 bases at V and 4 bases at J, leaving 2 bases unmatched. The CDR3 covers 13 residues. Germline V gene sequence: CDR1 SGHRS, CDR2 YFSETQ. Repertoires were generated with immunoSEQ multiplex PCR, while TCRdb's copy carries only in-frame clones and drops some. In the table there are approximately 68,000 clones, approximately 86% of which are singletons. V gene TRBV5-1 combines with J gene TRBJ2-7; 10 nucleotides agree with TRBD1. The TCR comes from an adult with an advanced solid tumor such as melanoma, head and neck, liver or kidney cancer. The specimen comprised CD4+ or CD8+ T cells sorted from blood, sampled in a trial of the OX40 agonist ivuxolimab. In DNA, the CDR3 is TGCGCCAGCAGCCGGGACAGGGGATACGAGCAGTACTTC. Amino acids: CASSRDRGYEQYF.